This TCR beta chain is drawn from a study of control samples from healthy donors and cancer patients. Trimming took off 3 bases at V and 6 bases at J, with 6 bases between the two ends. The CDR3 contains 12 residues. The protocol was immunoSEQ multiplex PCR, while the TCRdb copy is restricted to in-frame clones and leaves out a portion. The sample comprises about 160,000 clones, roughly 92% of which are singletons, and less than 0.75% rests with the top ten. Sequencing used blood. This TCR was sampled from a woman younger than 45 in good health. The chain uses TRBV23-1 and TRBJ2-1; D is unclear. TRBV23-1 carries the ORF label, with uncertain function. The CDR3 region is CASSQTRNEQFF. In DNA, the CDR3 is TGCGCCAGCAGTCAGACCCGCAATGAGCAGTTCTTC.